This T cell receptor (beta chain) was found in a study of T cell repertoires in cytomegalovirus infection. General study results and limits: People with CMV and the relevant HLA were identified by cumulative public TCR beta family frequency.

TCRdb processed the reads anew with MiXCR; each CDR3 protein has one entry. The sample consists of 450,000 to 600,000 distinct CDR3 sequences, over 9% of them appearing once. This clonotype was counted many times. Its antigen is unidentified. The CDR3 has 13 residues. Germline lookup yields CDR1 SSHAT and CDR2 FNYEAQ (reference sequence). This chain links TRBV7-7 with TRBJ2-5; 8 bases align to TRBD1. This TCR was recovered from a human donor in good health (CMV status not recorded). Some clones in this sample may be carry-over from other donors' samples. Sequencing was carried out using PBMCs. Here the CDR3 reads CASGQGSQETQYF. CDR3 nucleotide sequence: TGTGCTAGCGGACAGGGCTCGCAAGAGACCCAGTACTTC. Together with reference TRBV7-7 and TRBJ2-5, the CDR3 gives the full variable domain: GAGVSQSPRYKVTKRGQDVTLRCDPISSHATLYWYQQALGQGPEFLTYFNYEAQPDKSGLPSDRFSAERPEGSISTLTIQRTEQRDSAMYRCASGQGSQETQYFGPGTRLLVL.